This TCR beta chain was documented in a study of cytomegalovirus exposure and HLA in healthy donors. Both 60 Vbeta primers and 13 Jbeta primers went into the PCR. Method: immunoSEQ multiplex PCR; TCRdb's copy keeps in-frame clones and lacks some. The repertoire holds about 100,000 clones, with over 70% as singletons. V was clipped by 1 base and J by 4 bases, with 8 bases between them. This CDR3 is built from 13 residues. The germline V gene has CDR1 SGHNT and CDR2 YYREEE (reference sequence). The sample consisted of PBMCs. This chain uses TRBV5-4 with TRBJ1-2; D ambiguous. This TCR was recovered from a man aged 50-59 years in good health and CMV-seropositive. The CDR3 loop reads CASSLREGYGYTF. For the CDR3, the DNA is TGTGCCAGCAGCTTGAGGGAGGGCTATGGCTACACCTTC.